The TCR beta chain under discussion was sequenced for a study of control samples from healthy donors and cancer patients. CDR1 and CDR2 (germline): SNHLY, FYNNEI. The CDR3 is 13 amino acids. V was pared by 6 bases and J by 6 bases, with 11 bases between. Assay used: immunoSEQ multiplex PCR; TCRdb lists only in-frame clones, some missing. Of approximately 80,000 clones in the sample, about 88% were seen once. The sample taken for sequencing was blood. The clonotype comes from a woman between 45 and 65 years old in good health. This chain links TRBV2 with TRBJ2-2; weak D call: TRBD1 (5 bases). The DNA for the CDR3 is TGTGCCAGCAGGGGGCGAGAGGCCGGGGAGCTGTTTTTT. Translated: CASRGREAGELFF.